These 17 T cell receptor beta chains were sequenced from one sample in a study of blood T cell repertoires in COVID-19. Some clones are missing from TCRdb's copy, which holds only in-frame ones; the method was immunoSEQ multiplex PCR. The sample has under 250,000 clones; 88% are singletons. Sequenced input: peripheral blood. The receptors were gathered from a woman aged 30 to 39 with COVID-19, enrolled during active disease.

Comment on this clone: The same CDR3 also results from other DNA sequences found in this sample. This chain uses TRBV28 with TRBJ1-5; 7 nucleotides align to TRBD1. With V trimmed by 6 bases and J by 3 bases, 14 bases remained unmatched. From germline, CDR1 is MDHEN and CDR2 SYDVKM. The CDR3 consists of 17 residues. CDR3 DNA sequence: TGTGCCAGCAGGTCAGGACAGGTCATCAACCTCAATCAGCCCCAGCATTTT. Residues: CASRSGQVINLNQPQHF.

The V gene is TRBV6-5, the J gene TRBJ1-1; unclear D gene. V was trimmed by 0 bases and J by 0 bases, leaving 8 bases between them. Germline V gene sequence: CDR1 MNHEY, CDR2 SVGAGI. CDR3 length equals 15 residues. The CDR3 nucleotides read TGTGCCAGCAGTTACTCGCGGGGTTTGAACACTGAAGCTTTCTTT. Residues: CASSYSRGLNTEAFF.

The chain uses TRBV6-2 or TRBV6-3 and TRBJ1-1, with TRBD1 matching over 11 bases. Looked up from germline, CDR1 is MNHEY and CDR2 is SVGEGT. The CDR3 length is 19 residues. V gave up 5 bases and J gave up 5 bases; unmatched junction bases: 19. This CDR3 reads CASSQRATGTGGSETEAFF. In nucleotides, the CDR3 is TGTGCCAGCAGTCAACGCGCAACCGGGACAGGGGGATCCGAGACTGAAGCTTTCTTT.

The chain has TRBV4-1 and TRBJ1-1; TRBD1 aligns across 7 bases. Trimming at V came to 2 bases and at J to 4 bases, leaving 13 bases not matched to a gene. The CDR3 spans 17 residues. Germline CDR1 and CDR2: MGHRA and YSYEKL. CDR3 region: CASSQTRQGYRGTEAFF. The CDR3, as DNA: TGCGCCAGCAGCCAAACCCGACAGGGCTACCGTGGCACTGAAGCTTTCTTT.

The chain recombines TRBV28 with TRBJ1-4; maybe TRBD1 (5 bases). Trimming pared 2 bases from V and 7 bases from J, leaving 14 bases between. The CDR3 spans 15 residues. Looked up from germline, CDR1 is MDHEN and CDR2 is SYDVKM. The CDR3 is CASSLPGGFSEKLFF. The CDR3 nucleotides are TGTGCCAGCAGTTTACCGGGGGGGTTTTCTGAAAAACTGTTTTTT.

This clone was seen a single time. The chain links TRBV7-9 to TRBJ1-1; TRBD1 is a possible D gene (6 bases). Per germline, CDR1 SEHNR and CDR2 FQNEAQ (reference sequence). Trimming stripped 5 bases from V and 7 bases from J, with 8 bases between. The CDR3 is 11 amino acids. CDR3 DNA: TGTGCCAGCAGCCCGGACAGTGAAGCTTTCTTT. Its translation: CASSPDSEAFF.

The gene calls are TRBV3-1 (or the pseudogene TRBV3-2) and TRBJ1-1; D may be TRBD1 (6 bases). CDR3 length: 16 residues. In germline, CDR1 is LGHDT, CDR2 YNNKEL (reference sequence). Deletions cut 4 bases from V and 4 bases from J, with 19 bases between. The CDR3, as DNA: TGTGCCAGCAGCCCTAAAAACAGGGCAGCTAGCACTGAAGCTTTCTTT. Amino acids: CASSPKNRAASTEAFF.

The chain is built from TRBV24-1 and TRBJ2-2; a possible D gene is TRBD2 (5 bases). This CDR3 spans 16 amino acids. Germline-derived CDR1 and CDR2 are KGHDR and SFDVKD. Deletions cut 2 bases from V and 6 bases from J, with 15 bases between. DNA of the CDR3: TGTGCCACCAGTGATTGGGGAGCTCTTAGGTCCGGGGAGCTGTTTTTT. Its translation is CATSDWGALRSGELFF.

CDR3: CASSFRPLAGSTDTQYF. The CDR3 region has the DNA TGTGCCAGCAGCTTCCGTCCCCTAGCGGGGAGCACAGATACGCAGTATTTT. The chain couples TRBV7-8 to TRBJ2-3; 9 bases map to TRBD2. The ends lost 3 bases at V and 0 bases at J; junction bases unmatched: 7. CDR1 is SGHVS and CDR2 is FQNEAQ in the germline V gene. The CDR3 is 17 residues long.

The chain is built from TRBV7-9 and TRBJ1-2, with D tentatively TRBD1 (5 bases). CDR1 is SEHNR and CDR2 is FQNEAQ in the germline V gene (reference sequence). V lost 5 bases, J lost 0 bases, and 7 bases lay in between. The CDR3 has 13 amino acids. The CDR3 here is CASSPTANYGYTF. In DNA, the CDR3 is TGTGCCAGCAGCCCGACAGCTAACTATGGCTACACCTTC. Full variable domain (remainder filled in from reference TRBV7-9 and TRBJ1-2): DTGVSQNPRHKITKRGQNVTFRCDPISEHNRLYWYRQTLGQGPEFLTYFQNEAQLEKSRLLSDRFSAERPKGSFSTLEIQRTEQGDSAMYLCASSPTANYGYTFGSGTRLTVV.

The chain recombines TRBV4-1 with TRBJ1-3; TRBD1 might be the D (5 bases). The V and J ends lost 5 bases and 4 bases respectively, with 9 bases between them. This CDR3 has 13 residues. Germline CDR1 is MGHRA and CDR2 is YSYEKL. CDR3 amino acids: CASSSHRGNTIYF. CDR3 DNA sequence: TGCGCCAGCAGCTCCCACAGGGGAAACACCATATATTTT.

V usage is TRBV4-3 and J usage is TRBJ1-3, with D perhaps TRBD1 (5 bases). Trimming cost V 1 base and J 4 bases, with 11 bases left between them. This CDR3 comprises 15 residues. CDR1 is LGHNA and CDR2 is YSLEER in the germline V gene. This CDR3 is CASSQVGAGGNTIYF. The DNA for the CDR3 is TGCGCCAGCAGCCAAGTTGGGGCGGGAGGAAACACCATATATTTT.

The rearrangement uses TRBV6-5 and TRBJ1-1; TRBD1 might be the D (5 bases). V was cut by 4 bases and J by 0 bases, with 12 bases left in between. Germline V gene sequence: CDR1 MNHEY, CDR2 SVGAGI. The CDR3 sequence is 15 residues long. CDR3 sequence reads: CASSLEAGMNTEAFF. Here the CDR3 DNA reads TGTGCCAGCAGTTTAGAGGCAGGGATGAACACTGAAGCTTTCTTT.

The V call is TRBV3-1 (or the pseudogene TRBV3-2), the J call TRBJ2-1; TRBD2 matches 12 bases. The CDR3 consists of 16 residues. Germline CDR1 LGHDT, CDR2 YNNKEL (reference sequence). Trimming took 3 bases from V and 9 from J; bases not matched to a gene: 9. The chain's CDR3 is CASSQNGLAGRGEQFF. CDR3 DNA sequence: TGTGCCAGCAGCCAGAACGGACTAGCGGGGAGGGGTGAGCAGTTCTTC.

The chain links TRBV7-2 to TRBJ2-2; 9 bases map to TRBD2. J was trimmed by 0 bases and V by 2 bases; bases with no gene match: 1. The V gene's germline CDR1 is SGHTA and CDR2 FQGNSA. There are 16 residues in the CDR3. CDR3 amino acids: CASSLIAGANTGELFF. The CDR3 DNA is TGTGCCAGCAGCTTAATAGCGGGAGCGAACACCGGGGAGCTGTTTTTT. Complete variable domain (other parts from reference TRBV7-2 and TRBJ2-2): GAGVSQSPSNKVTEKGKDVELRCDPISGHTALYWYRQSLGQGLEFLIYFQGNSAPDKSGLPSDRFSAERTGGSVSTLTIQRTQQEDSAVYLCASSLIAGANTGELFFGEGSRLTVL.

This clone was counted only a few times. This chain uses TRBV19 with TRBJ1-6; 10 bases align to TRBD1. Germline V CDR1 and CDR2: LNHDA, SQIVND (reference sequence). The CDR3 loop spans 12 amino acids. With V trimmed by 8 bases and J by 10 bases, 2 bases remained unmatched. CDR3: CASGTGDSPLHF. CDR3 nucleotides: TGTGCCAGTGGGACAGGGGACTCACCCCTCCACTTT.

The CDR3 DNA reads as TGTGCCAGCAGTTACCCTAGCGGGAGGGTGGGTCTATCCAATGAGCAGTTCTTC. It yields the protein CASSYPSGRVGLSNEQFF. This chain uses TRBV28 with TRBJ2-1, with 12 nucleotides matching TRBD2. V was pared by 4 bases and J by 6 bases, with 13 bases of the junction left unmatched. The germline CDR1 and CDR2 sequences are MDHEN and SYDVKM. The CDR3 contains 18 residues.